This paragraph covers one T cell receptor (beta chain) sequence. Its antigen is undetermined. The data stem from a study of shared clonotypes between healthy human individuals. Study details: Participating donors consisted of two women and a few men aged 18 to 49. Findings and limits, study-wide: In the sorted subsets, rarefaction showed sequencing was incomplete despite large depth. Clonotype sharing across donors was expected to vary with sequencing depth.

The repertoire was sequenced with immunoSEQ multiplex PCR; TCRdb's copy has only in-frame clones and lacks some. The table shows a few million clones, with around 90% occurring only once. V dropped 0 bases and J dropped 0 bases, with 7 bases sitting between them. The CDR3 extends over 15 amino acids. Germline V gene sequence: CDR1 WNHNN, CDR2 SYGVQD (reference sequence). The rearrangement uses TRBV10-1 and TRBJ2-3, with no clear D. This TCR came from a young man in good health. Material for sequencing was naive CD4+ T cells sorted from blood. Subset in this sample: CD45RA+ positively selected. The CDR3 DNA follows: TGCGCCAGCAGTGAGTCACCGTCTAGCACAGATACGCAGTATTTT. Protein product: CASSESPSSTDTQYF.